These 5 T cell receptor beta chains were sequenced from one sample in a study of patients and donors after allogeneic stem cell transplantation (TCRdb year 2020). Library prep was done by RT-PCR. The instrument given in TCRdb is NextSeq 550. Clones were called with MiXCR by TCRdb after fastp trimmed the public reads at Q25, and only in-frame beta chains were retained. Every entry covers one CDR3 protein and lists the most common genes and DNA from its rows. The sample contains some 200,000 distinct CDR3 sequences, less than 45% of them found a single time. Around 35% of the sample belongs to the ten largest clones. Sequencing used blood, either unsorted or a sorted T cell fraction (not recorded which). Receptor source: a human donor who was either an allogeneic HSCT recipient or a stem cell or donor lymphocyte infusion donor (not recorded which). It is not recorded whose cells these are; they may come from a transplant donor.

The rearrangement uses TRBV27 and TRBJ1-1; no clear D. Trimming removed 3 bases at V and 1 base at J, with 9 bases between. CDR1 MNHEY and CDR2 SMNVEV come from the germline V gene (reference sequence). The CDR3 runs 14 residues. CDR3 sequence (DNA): TGTGCCAGCAGTTTTAGCGGTCCGAACACTGAAGCTTTCTTT. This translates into CASSFSGPNTEAFF.

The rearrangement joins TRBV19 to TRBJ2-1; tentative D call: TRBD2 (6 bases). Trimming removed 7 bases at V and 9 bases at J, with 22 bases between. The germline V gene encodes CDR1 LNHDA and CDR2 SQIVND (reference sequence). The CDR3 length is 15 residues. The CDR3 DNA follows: TGTGCCAGTATTGCCGCGGGGCCCAAACGGGGTGAGCAGTTCTTC. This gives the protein CASIAAGPKRGEQFF.

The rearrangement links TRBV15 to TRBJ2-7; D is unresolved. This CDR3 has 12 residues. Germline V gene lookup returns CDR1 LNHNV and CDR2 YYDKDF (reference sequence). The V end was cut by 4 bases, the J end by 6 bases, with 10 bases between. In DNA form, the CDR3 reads TGTGCCACCAGCACCCCTGAATCCGAGCAGTACTTC. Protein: CATSTPESEQYF.

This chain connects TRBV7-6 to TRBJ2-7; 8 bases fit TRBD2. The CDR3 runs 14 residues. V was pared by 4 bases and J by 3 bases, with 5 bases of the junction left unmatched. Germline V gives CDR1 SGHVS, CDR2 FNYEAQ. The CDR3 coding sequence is TGTGCCAGCAGCTCCGTAGCGGGATACTACGAGCAGTACTTC. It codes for CASSSVAGYYEQYF.

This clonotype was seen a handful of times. CDR3 residues: CASSAGVSYNSPLHF. Here the CDR3 DNA reads TGTGCCAGCAGTGCCGGGGTGTCCTATAATTCACCCCTCCACTTT. The chain carries TRBV12-3 or TRBV12-4 and TRBJ1-6, with D unresolved. The length of the CDR3 is 15 residues. Deletions cut 5 bases from V and 1 base from J, with 9 bases between.